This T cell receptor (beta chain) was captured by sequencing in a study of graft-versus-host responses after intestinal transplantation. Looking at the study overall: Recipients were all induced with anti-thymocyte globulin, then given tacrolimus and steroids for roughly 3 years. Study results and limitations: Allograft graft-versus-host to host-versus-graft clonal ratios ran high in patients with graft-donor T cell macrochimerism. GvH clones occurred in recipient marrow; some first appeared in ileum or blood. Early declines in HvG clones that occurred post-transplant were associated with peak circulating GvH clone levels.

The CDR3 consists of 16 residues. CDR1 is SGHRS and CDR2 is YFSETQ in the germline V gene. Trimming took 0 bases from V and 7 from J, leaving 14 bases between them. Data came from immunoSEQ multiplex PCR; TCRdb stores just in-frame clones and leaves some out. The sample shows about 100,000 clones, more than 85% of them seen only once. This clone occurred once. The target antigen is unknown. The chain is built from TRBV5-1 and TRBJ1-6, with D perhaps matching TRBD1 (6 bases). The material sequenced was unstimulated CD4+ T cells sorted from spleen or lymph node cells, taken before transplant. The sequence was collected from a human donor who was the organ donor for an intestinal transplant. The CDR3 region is CASSLERSGGNSPLHF. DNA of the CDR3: TGCGCCAGCAGCTTGGAACGCTCCGGGGGCAATTCACCCCTCCACTTT.